What follows is one T cell receptor (beta chain) and its context. The target of this receptor is not known. Base qualities are not provided; no much larger clone lies one nucleotide away. The data originate from a study of blood T cell repertoires in COVID-19 (dated by TCRdb to 2019 to 2021). Background for the entire study: Samples from collaborators originated in the United States, Italy and Spain and spanned both the acute and convalescent phases of COVID-19. The material from the prospective study consisted of cDNA or gDNA derived from T cells, B-cell-depleted T cells, or PBMCs. The dataset comprised deeply sampled blood TCRbeta repertoires from subjects exposed to, actively infected with, or recovered from COVID-19. The repertoires were released in a freely available public database meant as a resource for research on the immune response to SARS-CoV-2. Samples came from the ongoing ImmuneRACE study (first 160 participants) plus 1,254 subjects from 6 global collaborators. Sample metadata almost always included a de-identified subject ID, COVID-19 status, age in years and sex. Where available, HLA class I and class II types were taken from metadata supplied by the sample provider and were not determined by assay-based typing. Study-wide conclusions, independent of this receptor: Clinical and demographic metadata were provided uncurated, with the amount varying by source and participant.

V has 8 bases trimmed and J has 4 bases trimmed; junction bases matching no gene number 4. CDR3 length: 13 amino acids, cysteine to phenylalanine. Only the CDR3 portion is preserved as DNA: 39 bases, with reading frame beginning at the first base. CDR1 is given as SNHLY and CDR2 as FYNNEI, both from the germline V gene. The immunoSEQ Assay, a bias-controlled multiplex PCR, was used to amplify TCRbeta CDR3 regions from genomic DNA. Under the source paper's analysis protocol: The number of nucleated cells in each sample was estimated by amplification of reference gene primers within the assay. Sequence reads were collapsed and filtered to measure the absolute abundance of every unique TCRbeta CDR3 rearrangement. For each sample, productive Simpson clonality was calculated by taking the square root of Simpson's diversity index across productive rearrangements. Sourced from immuneACCESS, this table was stored by TCRdb with only in-frame sequences that have V and J called. A share of the clones is absent; for the studies checked, an unresolved V gene accounts for under half, and the remainder has no known explanation. D and trimming were read from the DNA, whereas the V and J calls and clone size are those reported in that table. The sample table holds roughly 250,000 clones, of which 85% to 90% were seen once. Of the sample, over 0.85% falls within the top ten clones.

In the prospective study, participants were 18 to 89 years old, resided in approximately 25 geographic areas of the United States, and were enrolled through a virtual design. In the prospective study, cohorts were assigned on the basis of participant-reported clinical history obtained from a screening survey and a study questionnaire. Exposed participants were defined as having been in contact with someone with a PCR-confirmed or clinician-diagnosed COVID-19 case within 2 weeks of study entry. Mobile phlebotomists in the prospective study collected whole blood, serum and a nasopharyngeal or oropharyngeal swab from every participant. Additional blood draws and questionnaires over an approximately two-month period could optionally be provided by prospective study participants. Before DNA extraction, blood samples from the prospective study were shipped at room temperature or frozen.

The sequence derives from a man aged 45-60 years who had been exposed to COVID-19. The sample consisted of PBMCs or T cells enriched from blood (not recorded which). Recombination linked TRBV2 to TRBJ2-5, with TRBD1 identical over 10 junction bases. The sequence in DNA is TGTGCCAGCGGACAGGGGGTTTTAGAGACCCAGTACTTC. Its translation reads: CASGQGVLETQYF.